These T cell receptor beta chains were read from a single sample in a study of cytomegalovirus exposure and HLA in healthy donors. Repertoires were generated with immunoSEQ multiplex PCR, while TCRdb's copy carries only in-frame clones and drops some. Seen in this sample are 55,000 to 75,000 clones; the ten most common clones hold less than 4%. The specimen sequenced was PBMCs. These receptors were collected from a male donor in good health and CMV-seronegative. Each CDR3 is given with its conserved first and last residue. The D gene is left open where the match is weak. Some rows have no size entry. The others give once, few or many, or a class for an expanded clone.

D gene,V gene,clone size,J gene,CDR3 DNA,CDR3 protein
TRBD2,TRBV7-9,NA,TRBJ2-1,TGTGCCAGCAGTCCCCTAGCGGGAGAGGGCTACAATGAGCAGTTCTTC,CASSPLAGEGYNEQFF
NA,TRBV4-3,NA,TRBJ1-5,TGCGCCAGCAGCCAAGAGGTCGGTCAGCCCCAGCATTTT,CASSQEVGQPQHF
NA,TRBV18,NA,TRBJ2-5,TGTGCCAGCTCACCACGACACACCGAAGAGACCCAGTACTTC,CASSPRHTEETQYF
NA,TRBV18,NA,TRBJ1-1,TGTGCCAGCTCCCTCCGATTGGAGGCTGAAGCTTTCTTT,CASSLRLEAEAFF
NA,TRBV29-1,NA,TRBJ2-5,TGCAGCGGAGGGGGGGAAGAGACCCAGTACTTC,CSGGGEETQYF
TRBD1,TRBV5-1,NA,TRBJ2-7,TGCGCCAGCAGCTTGGGATCTGGGGACAGGGGAACCGAGCAGTACTTC,CASSLGSGDRGTEQYF
NA,TRBV11-2,NA,TRBJ1-1,TGTGCCAGCAGACCCTTTGGGGCGGGGATGAACACTGAAGCTTTCTTT,CASRPFGAGMNTEAFF
TRBD2,TRBV4-3,NA,TRBJ2-3,TGCGCCAGCAGCCAAGATCGTGGACTAGCGGGAGGGCCCTCAGATAAGCAGTATTTT,CASSQDRGLAGGPSDKQYF
TRBD1,TRBV4-3,NA,TRBJ2-2,TGCGCCAGCAGCCCTGGACAGGGGACTGGCGGGGAGCTGTTTTTT,CASSPGQGTGGELFF
TRBD1,TRBV5-4,NA,TRBJ2-7,TGTGCCAGCAGCTTGGGAGACAGGGGGCCGCAGTACTTC,CASSLGDRGPQYF
NA,TRBV5-5,NA,TRBJ1-4,TGTGCCAGCAGCCATCTCAGGGGACCTAATGAAAAACTGTTTTTT,CASSHLRGPNEKLFF
TRBD1,TRBV30,NA,TRBJ1-1,TGTGCCTGGAGTGTACGGGACAGTGAAGCTTTCTTT,CAWSVRDSEAFF
TRBD1,TRBV6-5,NA,TRBJ1-3,TGTGCCAGCAGTTACCAGGGGGCCAGCGGAAACACCATATATTTT,CASSYQGASGNTIYF
TRBD1,TRBV6-4,NA,TRBJ2-1,TGTGCCAGCAGCCGGACAGGTAGCTCCGACAATGAGCAGTTCTTC,CASSRTGSSDNEQFF
NA,TRBV28,NA,TRBJ2-7,TGTGCAAGCCGTCGGGTCGAGCAGTACTTC,CASRRVEQYF
NA,TRBV29-1,NA,TRBJ2-3,TGCAGCGCCGGCCGAGGGGAGGTAGCAGATACGCAGTATTTT,CSAGRGEVADTQYF
TRBD2,TRBV14,NA,TRBJ2-5,TGTGCCAGCAGCCAAGATCCCGGACTAGCGGGGGAAGAGACCCAGTACTTC,CASSQDPGLAGEETQYF
NA,TRBV28,NA,TRBJ1-5,TGTGCCAGCAGTTTAGGGCATCAGCCCCAGCATTTT,CASSLGHQPQHF
NA,TRBV29-1,NA,TRBJ2-3,TGCAGCGTCCTGGGGGGAAAAGTAGATACGCAGTATTTT,CSVLGGKVDTQYF
TRBD2,TRBV4-3,NA,TRBJ2-3,TGCGCCAGCAGCCCACTAAGCGGGGGAGCTGCGGATACGCAGTATTTT,CASSPLSGGAADTQYF
NA,TRBV7-6,NA,TRBJ1-1,TGTGCCAGCAGCCCCCGGGCGGACATGAACACTGAAGCTTTCTTT,CASSPRADMNTEAFF
NA,TRBV7-8,NA,TRBJ2-3,TGTGCCAGCAGCTTACGGGGGTCGGGCACAGATACGCAGTATTTT,CASSLRGSGTDTQYF
NA,TRBV10-3,NA,TRBJ2-7,TGTGCCATCAGTGTCGGTACAGGGTCTGGGTACGAGCAGTACTTC,CAISVGTGSGYEQYF
TRBD1,TRBV7-6,NA,TRBJ2-1,TGTGCCAGCACCCACGGCGCCGGACAGGACCAGCTCAGGGAGCAGTTCTTC,CASTHGAGQDQLREQFF
NA,TRBV29-1,NA,TRBJ1-2,TGCAGCGCGGCCCCGACAGATGATGGCTACACCTTC,CSAAPTDDGYTF
TRBD1,TRBV30,NA,TRBJ1-1,TGTGCCTGGAGCGGGACAGGGTCCACTGAAGATTTCTTT,CAWSGTGSTEDFF
NA,TRBV29-1,NA,TRBJ2-1,TGCAGCGCAGGGGAAGTTGAGCAGTTCTTC,CSAGEVEQFF
NA,TRBV30,NA,TRBJ1-2,TGTGCCTGCCAAAGGGGCCCGAGAGGCTACACCTTC,CACQRGPRGYTF
TRBD2,TRBV7-2,NA,TRBJ2-7,TGTGCCAGCAGCTGGGGACTAGCGGGGAGGTCCTACGAGCAGTACTTC,CASSWGLAGRSYEQYF
NA,TRBV5-1,NA,TRBJ2-1,TGCGCCAGCCGCCCCCAGGGGATCTCCTACAATGAGCAGTTCTTC,CASRPQGISYNEQFF
TRBD1,TRBV19,NA,TRBJ2-7,TGTGCCAGTAGTATAGAGACAGGGAATACCTACGAGCAGTACTTC,CASSIETGNTYEQYF
TRBD2,TRBV7-3,NA,TRBJ2-1,TGTGCCAGCAGCCCGGGACTAGCGCTGGGTGATGAGCAGTTCTTC,CASSPGLALGDEQFF
TRBD1,TRBV30,medium-sized,TRBJ2-7,TGTGCCTGGCGACAGGGGCCGGAGCAGTACTTC,CAWRQGPEQYF
NA,TRBV19,NA,TRBJ1-2,TGTGCCAGTTTCCAGGGTGGGTATGACTATGGCTACACCTTC,CASFQGGYDYGYTF
NA,TRBV4-2,NA,TRBJ1-2,TGTGCCAGCAGCCCCTTCGACGGAGTAAACTATGGCTACACCTTC,CASSPFDGVNYGYTF
NA,TRBV30,NA,TRBJ2-1,TGTGCCGGGAGTGTACAACTAGGGAATGACAATGAGCAGTTCTTC,CAGSVQLGNDNEQFF
NA,TRBV18,NA,TRBJ1-2,TGTGCCAGCTCACCAGGGGAGGATGGCTACACCTTC,CASSPGEDGYTF
TRBD1,TRBV6-5,NA,TRBJ1-5,TGTGCCAGCAGTTCCGACAGGGATCAGCCCCAGCATTTT,CASSSDRDQPQHF
NA,TRBV2,NA,TRBJ2-2,TGTGCCAGCAAGGGGGAATTCTCGAACACCGGGGAGCTGTTTTTT,CASKGEFSNTGELFF
TRBD2,TRBV6-5,NA,TRBJ2-5,TGTGCCAGCAGTAGCGGGACGAGCGGAGAGACCCAGTACTTC,CASSSGTSGETQYF